Presented here are 32 T cell receptor beta chains from one specimen sequenced in a study of CXCR3-negative and CXCR3-positive naive CD8 T cells. Their antigens are not known. In preparing the TRB cDNA libraries, 5' RACE with UMI labels was used. TCRdb reanalyzed the 5' RACE reads and collapses them to one entry per CDR3 protein, without DNA. The specimen's table records tens of thousands of distinct CDR3 sequences. General study points: More hydrophobic TRB CDR3s occurred in CXCR3-positive than in CXCR3-negative naive cells.

Specimen: naive CXCR3+ CD8+ T cells from blood. Subset reported: CD45RO-CCR7+CD27+CD95- naive CD8+ T cells expressing CXCR3 (TNR3+). The source is a human donor in good health. Some clones in this sample may be carry-over from other donors' samples.

V gene TRBV7-2 combines with J gene TRBJ2-7; TCRdb's D gene call, TRBD1, goes unchecked for lack of DNA. Germline V gene lookup returns CDR1 SGHTA and CDR2 FQGNSA. The CDR3 extends over 16 amino acids. The CDR3 sequence is CASSSPGTSLPYEQYF. Together with reference TRBV7-2 and TRBJ2-7, the CDR3 gives the full variable domain: GAGVSQSPSNKVTEKGKDVELRCDPISGHTALYWYRQSLGQGLEFLIYFQGNSAPDKSGLPSDRFSAERTGGSVSTLTIQRTQQEDSAVYLCASSSPGTSLPYEQYFGPGTRLTVT.

The V gene is TRBV7-2, the J gene TRBJ2-7. Germline V lookup: CDR1 SGHTA, CDR2 FQGNSA. The CDR3 length is 12 residues. The CDR3 region is CASSGPPYEQYF. Variable domain in full (rest from reference TRBV7-2 and TRBJ2-7): GAGVSQSPSNKVTEKGKDVELRCDPISGHTALYWYRQSLGQGLEFLIYFQGNSAPDKSGLPSDRFSAERTGGSVSTLTIQRTQQEDSAVYLCASSGPPYEQYFGPGTRLTVT.

This chain joins TRBV7-3 and TRBJ2-3; TCRdb indicates TRBD1, and absent DNA this call remains unverified. There are 15 residues in the CDR3. The germline V gene has CDR1 SGHTA and CDR2 FQGTGA. CDR3 region: CASSLTLAPSDTQYF.

The chain uses TRBV4-1 and TRBJ2-7; lacking DNA, the TRBD1 call made by TCRdb goes unchecked. The CDR3 contains 14 residues. Germline CDR1 reads MGHRA; CDR2 reads YSYEKL. This CDR3 is CASSQATGINEQYF.

This chain uses TRBV6-5 with TRBJ2-3; TCRdb's assignment of TRBD1 cannot be checked, as there is no DNA. CDR3 length: 14 residues. CDR1 is MNHEY and CDR2 is SVGAGI in the germline V gene. This chain's CDR3 is CASSYGGAADTQYF.

This rearrangement joins TRBV7-9 to TRBJ2-1. The CDR3 consists of 12 residues. Germline CDR1 SEHNR, CDR2 FQNEAQ (reference sequence). The CDR3 region is CASSLGWNEQFF.

This chain connects TRBV28 to TRBJ2-4; as DNA is missing, the TRBD1 call by TCRdb cannot be tested. Germline lookup yields CDR1 MDHEN and CDR2 SYDVKM. The CDR3 totals 15 residues. The CDR3 sequence: CASSTNNRGQDIQYF. The full variable domain, rest sourced from reference TRBV28 and TRBJ2-4, is DVKVTQSSRYLVKRTGEKVFLECVQDMDHENMFWYRQDPGLGLRLIYFSYDVKMKEKGDIPEGYSVSREKKERFSLILESASTNQTSMYLCASSTNNRGQDIQYFGAGTRLSVL.

The chain uses TRBV7-9 and TRBJ2-7; without DNA, the TCRdb call of TRBD1 cannot be checked. Germline V gene sequence: CDR1 SEHNR, CDR2 FQNEAQ (reference sequence). This CDR3 has 16 amino acids. The CDR3 here is CASSLGFGAGSYEQYF.

The chain's CDR3 is CASSPRGSGGNYEQYF. The gene calls are TRBV27 and TRBJ2-7; the TCRdb call, TRBD2, lacks DNA for checking. The CDR3 totals 16 residues. The germline V gene has CDR1 MNHEY and CDR2 SMNVEV (reference sequence).

This rearrangement joins TRBV15 to TRBJ2-2; without DNA, the TCRdb call of TRBD1 cannot be checked. Germline lookup yields CDR1 LNHNV and CDR2 YYDKDF (reference sequence). The CDR3 runs to 16 residues. CDR3 protein: CATSRDQGSLGGELFF.

The chain links TRBV5-1 to TRBJ2-7; TCRdb lists TRBD1, though no DNA is available to test this call. The CDR3 spans 14 residues. CDR1 is SGHRS and CDR2 is YFSETQ in the germline V gene. The CDR3 sequence: CASSEIGTAYEQYF.

This chain connects TRBV7-3 to TRBJ2-7; the TCRdb call, TRBD1, lacks DNA for checking. The CDR3 runs 15 residues. CDR1 is SGHTA and CDR2 is FQGTGA in the germline V gene. The CDR3 loop is CASSENRGLSYEQYF.

The chain is built from TRBV29-1 and TRBJ2-7. Germline V gene sequence: CDR1 SQVTM, CDR2 ANQGSEA. The length of the CDR3 is 12 residues. The CDR3 loop reads CSVEEGNYEQYF.

The chain carries TRBV28 and TRBJ2-5; TCRdb reports TRBD1, a call that lacks DNA to check it against. Germline lookup yields CDR1 MDHEN and CDR2 SYDVKM. The CDR3 extends over 17 amino acids. CDR3 sequence: CATIPVPGQGLQETQYF.

The rearrangement links TRBV7-2 to TRBJ2-7. CDR3 size: 14 residues. Germline lookup yields CDR1 SGHTA and CDR2 FQGNSA. CDR3 region: CASSSDPLYYEQYF. The whole variable domain, filled in from reference TRBV7-2 and TRBJ2-7, reads GAGVSQSPSNKVTEKGKDVELRCDPISGHTALYWYRQSLGQGLEFLIYFQGNSAPDKSGLPSDRFSAERTGGSVSTLTIQRTQQEDSAVYLCASSSDPLYYEQYFGPGTRLTVT.

This chain joins TRBV20-1 and TRBJ2-1; TCRdb proposes TRBD1, but this gene call is untestable without DNA. This CDR3 contains 14 residues. Germline values: CDR1 DFQATT, CDR2 SNEGSKA (reference sequence). CDR3 residues: CSAQAGATYNEQFF.

This chain connects TRBV10-3 to TRBJ2-7; without DNA, the TCRdb call of TRBD2 cannot be checked. The germline gives CDR1 ENHRY, CDR2 SYGVKD. There are 20 residues in the CDR3. This CDR3 is CAITSSPRASGEFRSYEQYF.

The rearrangement joins TRBV6-6 to TRBJ2-7; TCRdb gives TRBD2 as the D gene, but with no DNA this cannot be confirmed. CDR1 and CDR2 (germline): MNHNY, SVGAGI (reference sequence). This CDR3 is 15 amino acids long. CDR3 region: CASSWGGPDSYEQYF.

This chain joins TRBV15 and TRBJ2-7; TCRdb proposes TRBD1, but this gene call is untestable without DNA. The CDR3 covers 13 residues. Looked up from germline, CDR1 is LNHNV and CDR2 is YYDKDF (reference sequence). The CDR3 protein is CATSMRSHYEQYF.

The chain recombines TRBV9 with TRBJ2-1; TCRdb gives TRBD2 as the D gene, but with no DNA this cannot be confirmed. This CDR3 has 14 amino acids. Germline V gene sequence: CDR1 SGDLS, CDR2 YYNGEE. This chain's CDR3 is CASSAGDSGNEQFF.

This sequence joins TRBV7-3 and TRBJ2-3; TCRdb proposes TRBD2, but this gene call is untestable without DNA. CDR1 and CDR2 (germline): SGHTA, FQGTGA. The CDR3 has 15 amino acids. CDR3 region: CASSLTSGRSDTQYF.

The chain links TRBV9 to TRBJ2-1. Per the germline V gene, CDR1 is SGDLS and CDR2 is YYNGEE. This CDR3 is built from 17 residues. CDR3 region: CASSVGRLWSSYNEQFF. The full variable domain, rest sourced from reference TRBV9 and TRBJ2-1, is DSGVTQTPKHLITATGQRVTLRCSPRSGDLSVYWYQQSLDQGLQFLIQYYNGEERAKGNILERFSAQQFPDLHSELNLSSLELGDSALYFCASSVGRLWSSYNEQFFGPGTRLTVL.

The J gene is TRBJ2-7, the V gene TRBV28; TCRdb picks TRBD2, but there is no DNA to check that call. Germline CDR1 reads MDHEN; CDR2 reads SYDVKM. The CDR3 loop spans 13 amino acids. This chain's CDR3 is CASSLEGLYEQYF.

The gene calls are TRBV29-1 and TRBJ2-1. CDR1 is SQVTM and CDR2 is ANQGSEA in the germline V gene. The CDR3 totals 14 residues. The CDR3 protein is CSVEGYSSCNEQFF.

The J gene is TRBJ2-7, the V gene TRBV29-1. Germline CDR1 is SQVTM and CDR2 is ANQGSEA. The CDR3 loop spans 12 amino acids. The CDR3 sequence is CSVVGNSYEQYF.

The V call is TRBV3-1, the J call TRBJ2-1. Germline assignment: CDR1 LGHDT and CDR2 YNNKEL (reference sequence). CDR3 length: 12 residues. The CDR3 is CASSTDKNEQFF.

V and J are TRBV29-1 and TRBJ2-1; absent DNA, TCRdb's TRBD2 call cannot be checked. Germline-derived CDR1 and CDR2 are SQVTM and ANQGSEA. The CDR3 extends over 14 amino acids. CDR3 sequence reads: CSVARLEEVDEQFF.

This chain joins TRBV10-3 and TRBJ2-7; the D call from TCRdb, TRBD1, cannot be confirmed without DNA. This CDR3 is built from 12 residues. Germline CDR1 reads ENHRY; CDR2 reads SYGVKD. This CDR3 is CAIWTGNNEQYF.

The chain employs TRBV20-1 and TRBJ2-2. Per germline, CDR1 DFQATT and CDR2 SNEGSKA (reference sequence). This CDR3 region has 14 residues. The CDR3 sequence is CSAIDRSNTGELFF.

V gene TRBV2 combines with J gene TRBJ2-7; TCRdb's assignment of TRBD1 cannot be checked, as there is no DNA. Looked up from germline, CDR1 is SNHLY and CDR2 is FYNNEI. The CDR3 length is 15 residues. This CDR3 is CASSEPRDRTYEQYF.

The chain employs TRBV4-1 and TRBJ2-7. CDR1 and CDR2 from the germline V gene are MGHRA and YSYEKL. The CDR3 runs 15 residues. The chain's CDR3 is CASSQEGWISYEQYF.

This chain connects TRBV28 to TRBJ2-3; no DNA is available, so the TRBD1 call from TCRdb remains unchecked. The length of the CDR3 is 15 residues. CDR1 MDHEN and CDR2 SYDVKM come from the germline V gene. CDR3: CASSFGQYDTDTQYF.